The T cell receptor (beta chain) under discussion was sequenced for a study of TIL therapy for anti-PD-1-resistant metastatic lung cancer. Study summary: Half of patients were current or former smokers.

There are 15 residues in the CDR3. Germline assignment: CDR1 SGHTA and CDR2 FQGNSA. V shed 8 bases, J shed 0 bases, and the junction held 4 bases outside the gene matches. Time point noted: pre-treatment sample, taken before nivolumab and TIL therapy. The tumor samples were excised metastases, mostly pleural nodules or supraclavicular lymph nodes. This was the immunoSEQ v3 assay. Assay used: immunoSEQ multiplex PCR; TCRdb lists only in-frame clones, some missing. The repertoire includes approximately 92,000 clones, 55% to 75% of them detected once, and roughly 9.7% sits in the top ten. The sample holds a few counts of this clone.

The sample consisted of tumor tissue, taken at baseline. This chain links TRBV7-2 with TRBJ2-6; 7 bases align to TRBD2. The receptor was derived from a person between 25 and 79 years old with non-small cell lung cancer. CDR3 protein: CASGRGGSGANVLTF. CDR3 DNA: TGTGCCAGCGGCCGCGGGGGCTCTGGGGCCAACGTCCTGACTTTC.